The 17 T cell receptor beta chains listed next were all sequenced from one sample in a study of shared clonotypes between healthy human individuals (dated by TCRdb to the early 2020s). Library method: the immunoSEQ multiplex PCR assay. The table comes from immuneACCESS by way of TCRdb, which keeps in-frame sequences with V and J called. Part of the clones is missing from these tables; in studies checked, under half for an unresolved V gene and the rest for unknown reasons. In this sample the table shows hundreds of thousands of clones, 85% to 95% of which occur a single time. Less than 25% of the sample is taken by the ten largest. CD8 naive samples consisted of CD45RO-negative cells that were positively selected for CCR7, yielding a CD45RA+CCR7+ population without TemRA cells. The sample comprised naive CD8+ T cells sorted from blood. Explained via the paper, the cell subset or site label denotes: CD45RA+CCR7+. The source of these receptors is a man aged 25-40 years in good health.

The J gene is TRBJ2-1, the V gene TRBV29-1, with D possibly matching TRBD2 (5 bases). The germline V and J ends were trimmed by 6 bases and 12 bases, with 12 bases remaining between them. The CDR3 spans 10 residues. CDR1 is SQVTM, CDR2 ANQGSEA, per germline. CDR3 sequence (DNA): TGCAGCGTACTTCTAGCCGGGCAGTTCTTC. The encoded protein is CSVLLAGQFF.

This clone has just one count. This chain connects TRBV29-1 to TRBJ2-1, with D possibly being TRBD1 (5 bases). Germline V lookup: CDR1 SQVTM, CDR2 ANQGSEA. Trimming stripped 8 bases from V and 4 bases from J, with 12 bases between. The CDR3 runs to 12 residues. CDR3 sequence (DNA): TGCAGCTCGAGCAGGGAATACAATGAGCAGTTCTTC. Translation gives CSSSREYNEQFF.

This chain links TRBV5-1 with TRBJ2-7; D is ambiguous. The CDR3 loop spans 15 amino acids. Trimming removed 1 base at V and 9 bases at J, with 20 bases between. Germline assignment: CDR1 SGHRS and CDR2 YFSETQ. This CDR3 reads CASSLSAGGVMGQYF. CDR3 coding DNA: TGCGCCAGCAGCTTGAGTGCAGGCGGTGTAATGGGGCAGTACTTC.

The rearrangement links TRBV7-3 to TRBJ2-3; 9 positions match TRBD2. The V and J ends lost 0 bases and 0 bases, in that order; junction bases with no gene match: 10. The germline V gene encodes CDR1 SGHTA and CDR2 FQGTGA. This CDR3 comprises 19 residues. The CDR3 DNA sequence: TGTGCCAGCAGCTTAACGGGGTTAGCGGGAGTTTCTAGCACAGATACGCAGTATTTT. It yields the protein CASSLTGLAGVSSTDTQYF.

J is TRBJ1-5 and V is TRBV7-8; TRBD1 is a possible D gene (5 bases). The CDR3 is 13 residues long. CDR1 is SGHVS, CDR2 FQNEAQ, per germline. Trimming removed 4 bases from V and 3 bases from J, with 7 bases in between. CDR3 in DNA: TGTGCCAGCAGCTCGACAGACAATCAGCCCCAGCATTTT. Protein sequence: CASSSTDNQPQHF.

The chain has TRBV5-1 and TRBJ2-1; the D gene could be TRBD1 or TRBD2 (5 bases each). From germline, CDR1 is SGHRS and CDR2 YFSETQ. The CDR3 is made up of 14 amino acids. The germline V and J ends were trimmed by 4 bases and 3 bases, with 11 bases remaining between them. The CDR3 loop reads CASSQWGNYNEQFF. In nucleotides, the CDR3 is TGCGCCAGCAGCCAATGGGGGAACTACAATGAGCAGTTCTTC. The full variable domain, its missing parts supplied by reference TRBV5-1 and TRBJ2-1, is KAGVTQTPRYLIKTRGQQVTLSCSPISGHRSVSWYQQTPGQGLQFLFEYFSETQRNKGNFPGRFSGRQFSNSRSEMNVSTLELGDSALYLCASSQWGNYNEQFFGPGTRLTVL.

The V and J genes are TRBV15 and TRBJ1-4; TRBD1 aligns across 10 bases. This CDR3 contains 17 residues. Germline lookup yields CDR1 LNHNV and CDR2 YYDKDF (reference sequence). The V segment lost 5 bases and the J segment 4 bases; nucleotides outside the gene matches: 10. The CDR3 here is CATSYVPGQGSNEKLFF. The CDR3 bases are TGTGCCACCAGCTACGTCCCGGGACAGGGGAGTAATGAAAAACTGTTTTTT.

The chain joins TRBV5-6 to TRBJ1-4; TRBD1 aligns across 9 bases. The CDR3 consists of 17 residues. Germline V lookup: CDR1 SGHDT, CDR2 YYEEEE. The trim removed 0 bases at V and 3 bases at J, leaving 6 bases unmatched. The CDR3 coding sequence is TGTGCCAGCAGCTTGGCCGGACAGGGGTTGGCTAATGAAAAACTGTTTTTT. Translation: CASSLAGQGLANEKLFF.

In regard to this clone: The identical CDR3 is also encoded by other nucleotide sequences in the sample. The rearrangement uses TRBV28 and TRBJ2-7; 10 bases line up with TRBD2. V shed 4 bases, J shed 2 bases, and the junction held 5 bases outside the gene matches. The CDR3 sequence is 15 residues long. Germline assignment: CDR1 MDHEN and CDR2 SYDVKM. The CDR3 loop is CASSSRTSGTYEQYF. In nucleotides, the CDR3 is TGTGCCAGCAGTTCAAGGACTAGCGGCACCTACGAGCAGTACTTC.

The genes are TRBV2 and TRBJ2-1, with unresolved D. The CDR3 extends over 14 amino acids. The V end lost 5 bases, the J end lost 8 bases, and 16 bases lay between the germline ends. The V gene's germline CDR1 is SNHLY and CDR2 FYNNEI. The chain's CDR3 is CASSPGLYADEQFF. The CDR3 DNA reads TGTGCCAGCAGTCCCGGGCTCTACGCCGATGAGCAGTTCTTC.

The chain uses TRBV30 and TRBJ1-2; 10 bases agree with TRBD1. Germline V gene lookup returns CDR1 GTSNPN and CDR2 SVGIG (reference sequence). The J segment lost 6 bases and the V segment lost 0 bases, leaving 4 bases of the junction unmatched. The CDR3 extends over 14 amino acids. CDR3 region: CAWSVTGGIDGYTF. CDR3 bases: TGTGCCTGGAGTGTGACAGGGGGCATAGATGGCTACACCTTC. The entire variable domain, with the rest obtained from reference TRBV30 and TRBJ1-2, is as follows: SQTIHQWPATLVQPVGSPLSLECTVEGTSNPNLYWYRQAAGRGLQLLFYSVGIGQISSEVPQNLSASRPQDRQFILSSKKLLLSDSGFYLCAWSVTGGIDGYTFGSGTRLTVV.

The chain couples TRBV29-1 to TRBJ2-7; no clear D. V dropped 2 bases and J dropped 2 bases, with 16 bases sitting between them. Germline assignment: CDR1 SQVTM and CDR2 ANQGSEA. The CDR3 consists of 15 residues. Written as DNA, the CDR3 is TGCAGCGTTGAAAGGTGGGAAACGGAAACCTACGAGCAGTACTTC. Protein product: CSVERWETETYEQYF.

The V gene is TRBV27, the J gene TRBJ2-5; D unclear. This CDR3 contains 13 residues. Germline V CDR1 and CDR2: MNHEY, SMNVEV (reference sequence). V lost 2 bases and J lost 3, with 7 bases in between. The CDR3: CASSLRNEETQYF. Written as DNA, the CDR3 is TGTGCCAGCAGTTTACGGAATGAAGAGACCCAGTACTTC.

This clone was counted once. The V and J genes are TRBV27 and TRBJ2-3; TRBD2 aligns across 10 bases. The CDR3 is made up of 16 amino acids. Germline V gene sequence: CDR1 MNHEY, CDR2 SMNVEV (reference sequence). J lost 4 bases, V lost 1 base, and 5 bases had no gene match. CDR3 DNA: TGTGCCAGCAGTTTATTATTAGCGGGAGGTCCAGATACGCAGTATTTT. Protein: CASSLLLAGGPDTQYF.

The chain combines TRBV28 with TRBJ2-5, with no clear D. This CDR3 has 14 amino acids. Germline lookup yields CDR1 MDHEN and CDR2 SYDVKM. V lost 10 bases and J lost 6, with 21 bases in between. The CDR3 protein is CATLRPGNRQTQYF. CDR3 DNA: TGTGCCACCCTCAGACCAGGCAATCGCCAGACCCAGTACTTC.

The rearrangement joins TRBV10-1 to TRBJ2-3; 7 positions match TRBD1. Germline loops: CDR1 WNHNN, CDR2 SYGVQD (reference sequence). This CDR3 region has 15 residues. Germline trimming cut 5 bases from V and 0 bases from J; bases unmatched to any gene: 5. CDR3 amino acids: CASSRDSSSTDTQYF. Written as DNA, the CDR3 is TGCGCCAGCAGTCGGGACAGTTCTAGCACAGATACGCAGTATTTT.

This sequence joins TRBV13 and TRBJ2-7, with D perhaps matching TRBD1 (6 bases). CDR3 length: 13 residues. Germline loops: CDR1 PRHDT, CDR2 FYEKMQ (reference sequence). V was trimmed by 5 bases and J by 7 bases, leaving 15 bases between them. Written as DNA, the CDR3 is TGTGCCAGCAGCAACGACAGGACCCCGGAGCAGTACTTC. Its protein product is CASSNDRTPEQYF.